These T cell receptor beta chains were read from a single sample in a study of CD8+CD57+ T cells in acquired aplastic anemia. TCRdb reprocessed the reads with MiXCR, giving one entry per CDR3 protein. The sample yields 130,000 or so distinct CDR3 sequences, 35% to 50% seen once. What was sequenced was sorted CD4+, CD8+, or CD8+CD57+ T cells (not recorded which) from PBMCs. These receptors originate from a human donor in good health, serving as a control. Both conserved end residues are part of each CDR3. A D gene is named only where the DNA matches it firmly. Not all rows give a size; the values are once, few, many and, for expanded clones, a class.

d_call	j_call	v_call	clone_size	cdr3_nt	cdr3_aa
-	TRBJ2-5	TRBV29-1	once	TGCAGCGTTGAAGCGGTATATAGGGAGACCCAGTACTTC	CSVEAVYRETQYF
-	TRBJ2-5	TRBV20-1	many	TGCAGTGCTCGGCCTGAGGAGACCCAGTACTTC	CSARPEETQYF
-	TRBJ1-3	TRBV30	few	TGTGCCTGGAGTGTGAGGAAAAGCTCTGGAAACACCATATATTTT	CAWSVRKSSGNTIYF
TRBD1	TRBJ2-3	TRBV5-4	-	TGTGCCAGCAGCGGAAGGACAGGACGCACAGATACGCAGTATTTT	CASSGRTGRTDTQYF
-	TRBJ1-2	TRBV20-1	many	TGCAGTGCTAGAGAGACCCAGGCCTATGGCTACACCTTC	CSARETQAYGYTF
-	TRBJ1-1	TRBV15	few	TGTGCCACCAGTCCTAGGCCATGTTTCTTT	CATSPRPCFF
TRBD2	TRBJ2-7	TRBV27	few	TGTGCCAGCAGTCAATCGGGGACTAGCGGCTCCTACGAGCAGTACTTC	CASSQSGTSGSYEQYF
-	TRBJ1-2	TRBV7-9	many	TGTGCCAGCAGCTTTTCAGGGTCCCCCTCGGCTCCCTATGGCTACACCTTC	CASSFSGSPSAPYGYTF
-	TRBJ2-3	TRBV5-1	once	TGCGCCAGCAGCTTGGCAATTATCGGGGGAGATACGCAGTATTTT	CASSLAIIGGDTQYF
TRBD1	TRBJ2-7	TRBV30	many	TGTGCCTGGAGTGTGGGGACAGGGGGGTACGAGCAGTACTTC	CAWSVGTGGYEQYF
TRBD2	TRBJ2-1	TRBV2	-	TGTGCCAGCAGAAGGACTAGCGGGGGAGAATACAATGAGCAGTTCTTC	CASRRTSGGEYNEQFF
-	TRBJ2-1	TRBV20-1	few	TGCAGTGCTAGAGACTACAATGAGCAGTTCTTC	CSARDYNEQFF
-	TRBJ2-6	TRBV3-1	few	TGTGCCAGCAGCCAAGCTCATAATTTAGTCCGATCTGAGGCCAACGTCCTGACTTTC	CASSQAHNLVRSEANVLTF
-	TRBJ1-1	TRBV2	many	TGTGCCAGCAACCTTCTACCGAACACTGAAGCTTTCTTT	CASNLLPNTEAFF
TRBD2	TRBJ2-1	TRBV11-2	many	TGTGCCAGCAGCTTAGGGGTAGCGGGACCCGCTCGAAATGAGCAGTTCTTC	CASSLGVAGPARNEQFF
TRBD2	TRBJ2-1	TRBV6-4	few	TGTGCCAGCAGCCGGACTAGCGGAACAAATGGGCAGTTCTTC	CASSRTSGTNGQFF
-	TRBJ1-1	TRBV5-1	many	TGCGCCAGCAGCGGAGGACAGTACGACACTGAAGCTTTCTTT	CASSGGQYDTEAFF
TRBD1	TRBJ1-5	TRBV19	-	TGTGCCAGTAGTAGGTCTGACAGGGGGGGTCAGCCCCAGCATTTT	CASSRSDRGGQPQHF
-	TRBJ1-3	TRBV14	many	TGTGCCAGCAGCCAAGATCGAGCGGGATCTGGAAACACCATATATTTT	CASSQDRAGSGNTIYF
TRBD1	TRBJ2-5	TRBV30	many	TGTGCCGGCCGGGACAGTAGAAAGACCCAGTACTTC	CAGRDSRKTQYF
-	TRBJ2-7	TRBV12-3/TRBV12-4	-	TGTGCCAGCAGTGATGGGACCGTAGCCTACGAGCAGTACTTC	CASSDGTVAYEQYF
TRBD1	TRBJ2-7	TRBV24-1	many	TGTGCCACCAGTGATAGCGACAGGGCTGGGGGCTACGAGCAGTACTTC	CATSDSDRAGGYEQYF
TRBD1	TRBJ1-2	TRBV27	-	TGTGCCAGCAGTCCAGGACAGGCCGCTGGCTACACCTTC	CASSPGQAAGYTF
-	TRBJ1-6	TRBV5-1	many	TGCGCCAGCAGCTTGGACGGGGGGTGGGATTCACCCCTCCACTTT	CASSLDGGWDSPLHF
-	TRBJ1-5	TRBV20-1	many	TGCAGTGTCCGTACAGGGATTAATCAGCCCCAGCATTTT	CSVRTGINQPQHF
-	TRBJ1-4	TRBV20-1	many	TGCAGTGTCCAGGCAACTAATGAAAAACTGTTTTTT	CSVQATNEKLFF
-	TRBJ2-1	TRBV6-2/TRBV6-3	-	TGTGCCAGCAACCCTACGGTAAACAATGAGCAGTTCTTC	CASNPTVNNEQFF
-	TRBJ2-7	TRBV29-1	many	TGCAGCGCAACCTTCACTCGTGGCAGGGGTCCCTACGAGCAGTACTTC	CSATFTRGRGPYEQYF